This TCR beta chain was recovered during a study of T cells after yellow fever vaccination. Points from the study as a whole: A secondary response was less intense yet reached its peak sooner, at day 5 versus 15.

A process of 5'RACE template switching, which added a universal primer site and UMIs, was used to make TCR cDNA. TCRdb called the 5' RACE reads again in MiXCR, with one record for every CDR3 protein. Of some 600,000 distinct CDR3 sequences listed, 17% are singletons. As to this clonotype: Its antigen is currently unknown.

CDR3 length equals 14 residues. In germline, CDR1 is ENHRY, CDR2 SYGVKD. V was trimmed by 8 bases and J by 0 bases, leaving 14 bases between them. The TCR comes from a man younger than 30 who received the YFV17D yellow fever vaccine. The chain is built from TRBV10-3 and TRBJ2-7, with a weak D call TRBD1 (6 bases). Material: PBMCs, obtained about 5 days after the first yellow fever vaccination. The CDR3 sequence: CAIGDIRNSYEQYF. The CDR3 DNA reads as TGTGCCATCGGGGACATTCGCAACTCCTACGAGCAGTACTTC.